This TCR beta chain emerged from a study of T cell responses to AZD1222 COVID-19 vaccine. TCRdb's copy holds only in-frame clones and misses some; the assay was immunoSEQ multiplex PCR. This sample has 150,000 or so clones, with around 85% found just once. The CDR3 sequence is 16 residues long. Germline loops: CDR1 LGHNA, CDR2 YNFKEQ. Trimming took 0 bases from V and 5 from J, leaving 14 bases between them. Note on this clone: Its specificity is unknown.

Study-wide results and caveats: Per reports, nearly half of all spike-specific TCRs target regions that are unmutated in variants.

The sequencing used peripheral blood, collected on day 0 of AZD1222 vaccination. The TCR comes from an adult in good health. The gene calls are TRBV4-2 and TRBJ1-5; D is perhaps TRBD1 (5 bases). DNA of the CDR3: TGTGCCAGCAGCCAAGATCAGGGAGGAACTTATCAGCCCCAGCATTTT. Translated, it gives CASSQDQGGTYQPQHF.